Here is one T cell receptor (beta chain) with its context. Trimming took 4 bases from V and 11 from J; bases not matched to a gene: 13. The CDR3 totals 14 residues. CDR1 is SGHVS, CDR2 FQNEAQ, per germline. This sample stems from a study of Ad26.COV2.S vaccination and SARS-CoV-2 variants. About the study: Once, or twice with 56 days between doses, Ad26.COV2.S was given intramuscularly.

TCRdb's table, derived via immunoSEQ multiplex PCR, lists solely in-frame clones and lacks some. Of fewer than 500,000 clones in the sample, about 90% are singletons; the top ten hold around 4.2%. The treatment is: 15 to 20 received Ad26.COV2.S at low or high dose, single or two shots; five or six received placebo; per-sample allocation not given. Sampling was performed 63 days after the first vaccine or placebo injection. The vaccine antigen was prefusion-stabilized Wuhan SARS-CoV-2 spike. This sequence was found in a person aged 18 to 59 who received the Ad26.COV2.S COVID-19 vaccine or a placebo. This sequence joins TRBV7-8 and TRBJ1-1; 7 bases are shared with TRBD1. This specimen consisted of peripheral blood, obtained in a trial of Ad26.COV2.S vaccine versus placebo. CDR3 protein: CASSSVLGDSWAFF. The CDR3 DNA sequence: TGTGCCAGCAGCTCCGTTTTGGGGGACAGCTGGGCTTTCTTT.